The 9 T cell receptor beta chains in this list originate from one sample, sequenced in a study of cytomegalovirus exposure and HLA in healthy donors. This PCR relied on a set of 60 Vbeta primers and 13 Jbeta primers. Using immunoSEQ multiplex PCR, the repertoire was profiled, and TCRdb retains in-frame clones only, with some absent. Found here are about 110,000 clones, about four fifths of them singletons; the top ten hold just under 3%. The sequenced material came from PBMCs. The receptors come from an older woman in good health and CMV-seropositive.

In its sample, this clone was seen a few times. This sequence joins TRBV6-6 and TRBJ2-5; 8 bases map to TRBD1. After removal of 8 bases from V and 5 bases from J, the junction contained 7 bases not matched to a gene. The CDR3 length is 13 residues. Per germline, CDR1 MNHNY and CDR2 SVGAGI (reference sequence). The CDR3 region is CASRSGGAETQYF. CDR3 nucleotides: TGTGCCAGCCGCTCAGGGGGCGCGGAGACCCAGTACTTC.

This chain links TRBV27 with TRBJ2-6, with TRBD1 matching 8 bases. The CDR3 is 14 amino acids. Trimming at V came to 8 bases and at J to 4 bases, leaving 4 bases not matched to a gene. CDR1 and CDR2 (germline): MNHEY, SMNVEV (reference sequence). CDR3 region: CASQGAGGANVLTF. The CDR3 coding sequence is TGTGCCAGCCAGGGGGCGGGAGGGGCCAACGTCCTGACTTTC.

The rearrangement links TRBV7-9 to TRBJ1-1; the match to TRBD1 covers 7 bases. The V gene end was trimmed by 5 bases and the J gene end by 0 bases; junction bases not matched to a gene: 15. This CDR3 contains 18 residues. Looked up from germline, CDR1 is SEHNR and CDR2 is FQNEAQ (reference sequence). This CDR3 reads CASSATPGQQILNTEAFF. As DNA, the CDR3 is TGTGCCAGCAGCGCAACCCCGGGACAGCAGATACTGAACACTGAAGCTTTCTTT.

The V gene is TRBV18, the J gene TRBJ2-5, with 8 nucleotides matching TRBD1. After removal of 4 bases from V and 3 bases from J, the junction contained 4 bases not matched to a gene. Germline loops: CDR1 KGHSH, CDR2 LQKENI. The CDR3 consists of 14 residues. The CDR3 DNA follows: TGTGCCAGCTCACAGGACAGGGTCAAAGAGACCCAGTACTTC. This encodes CASSQDRVKETQYF.

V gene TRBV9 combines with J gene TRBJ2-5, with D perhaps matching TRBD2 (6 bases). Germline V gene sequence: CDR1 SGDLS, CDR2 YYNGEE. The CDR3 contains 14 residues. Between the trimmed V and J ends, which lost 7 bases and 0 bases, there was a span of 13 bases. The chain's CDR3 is CASPPTSYQETQYF. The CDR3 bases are TGTGCCAGCCCCCCAACTAGCTACCAAGAGACCCAGTACTTC.

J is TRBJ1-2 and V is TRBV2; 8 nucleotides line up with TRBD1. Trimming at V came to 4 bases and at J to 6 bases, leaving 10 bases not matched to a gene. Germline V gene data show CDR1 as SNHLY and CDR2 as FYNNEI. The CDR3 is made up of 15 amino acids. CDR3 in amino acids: CASSVAGTGQNGYTF. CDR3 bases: TGTGCCAGCAGTGTGGCAGGGACAGGTCAGAATGGCTACACCTTC.

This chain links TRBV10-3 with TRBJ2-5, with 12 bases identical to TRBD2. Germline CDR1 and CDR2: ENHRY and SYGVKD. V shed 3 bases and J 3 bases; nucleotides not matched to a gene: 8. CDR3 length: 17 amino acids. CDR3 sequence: CAISDPRLAGDEETQYF. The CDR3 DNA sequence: TGTGCCATCAGTGACCCGCGACTAGCGGGAGATGAAGAGACCCAGTACTTC.

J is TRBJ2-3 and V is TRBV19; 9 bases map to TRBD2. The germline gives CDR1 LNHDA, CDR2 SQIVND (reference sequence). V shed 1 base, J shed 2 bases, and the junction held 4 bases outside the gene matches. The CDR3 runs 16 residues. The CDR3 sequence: CASSIGLADITDTQYF. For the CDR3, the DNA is TGTGCCAGTAGTATAGGACTAGCGGACATCACAGATACGCAGTATTTT.

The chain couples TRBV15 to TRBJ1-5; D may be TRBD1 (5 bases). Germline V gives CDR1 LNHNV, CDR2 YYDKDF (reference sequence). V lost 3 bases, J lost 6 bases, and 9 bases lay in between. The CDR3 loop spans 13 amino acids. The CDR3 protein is CATSSFQGQPQHF. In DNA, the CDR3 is TGTGCCACCAGCAGTTTCCAGGGTCAGCCCCAGCATTTT.